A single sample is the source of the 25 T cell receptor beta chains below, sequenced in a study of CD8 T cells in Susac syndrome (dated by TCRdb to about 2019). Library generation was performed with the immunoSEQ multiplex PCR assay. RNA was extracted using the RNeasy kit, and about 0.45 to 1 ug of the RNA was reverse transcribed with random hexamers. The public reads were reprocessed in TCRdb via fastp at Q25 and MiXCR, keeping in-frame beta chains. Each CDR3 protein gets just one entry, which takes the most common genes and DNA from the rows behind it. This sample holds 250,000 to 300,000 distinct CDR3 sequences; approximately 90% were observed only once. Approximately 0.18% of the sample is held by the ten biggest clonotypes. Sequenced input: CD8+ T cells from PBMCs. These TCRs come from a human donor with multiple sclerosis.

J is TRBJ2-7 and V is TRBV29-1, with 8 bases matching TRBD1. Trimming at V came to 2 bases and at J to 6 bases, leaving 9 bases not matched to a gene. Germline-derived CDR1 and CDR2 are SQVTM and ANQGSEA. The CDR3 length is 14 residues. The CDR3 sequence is CSVEPETGVSEQYF. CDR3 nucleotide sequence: TGCAGCGTTGAACCCGAGACAGGGGTCTCCGAGCAGTACTTC.

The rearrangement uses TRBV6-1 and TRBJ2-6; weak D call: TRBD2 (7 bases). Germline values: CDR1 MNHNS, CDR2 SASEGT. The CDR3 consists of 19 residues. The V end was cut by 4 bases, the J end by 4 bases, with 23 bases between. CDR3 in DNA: TGTGCCAGCAGTGGGAGTACGGGGGGCTTTTCGGGAGGGGCCAACGTCCTGACTTTC. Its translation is CASSGSTGGFSGGANVLTF.

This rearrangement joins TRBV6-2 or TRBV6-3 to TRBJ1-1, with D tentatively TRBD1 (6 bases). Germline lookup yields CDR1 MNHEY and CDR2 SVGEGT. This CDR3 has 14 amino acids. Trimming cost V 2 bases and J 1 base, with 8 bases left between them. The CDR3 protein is CASSYAGENTEAFF. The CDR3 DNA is TGTGCCAGCAGTTACGCAGGGGAGAACACTGAAGCTTTCTTT.

CDR3: CASSVNTYEQYF. DNA of the CDR3: TGTGCCAGCAGTGTCAACACCTACGAGCAGTACTTC. The V and J genes are TRBV27 and TRBJ2-7; D uncertain. CDR3 length: 12 amino acids. Deletions cut 5 bases from V and 2 bases from J, with 7 bases between. Looked up from germline, CDR1 is MNHEY and CDR2 is SMNVEV (reference sequence).

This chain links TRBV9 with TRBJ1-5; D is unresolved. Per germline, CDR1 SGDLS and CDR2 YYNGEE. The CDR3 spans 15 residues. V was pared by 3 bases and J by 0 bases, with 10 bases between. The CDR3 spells CASSEGRYSNQPQHF. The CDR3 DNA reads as TGTGCCAGCAGCGAAGGAAGATATAGCAATCAGCCCCAGCATTTT.

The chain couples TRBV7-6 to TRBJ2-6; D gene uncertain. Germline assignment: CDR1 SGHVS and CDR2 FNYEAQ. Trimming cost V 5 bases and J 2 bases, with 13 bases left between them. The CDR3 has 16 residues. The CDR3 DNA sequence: TGTGCCAGCAGCCCTGACTCCTACGCTGGGGCCAACGTCCTGACTTTC. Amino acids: CASSPDSYAGANVLTF.

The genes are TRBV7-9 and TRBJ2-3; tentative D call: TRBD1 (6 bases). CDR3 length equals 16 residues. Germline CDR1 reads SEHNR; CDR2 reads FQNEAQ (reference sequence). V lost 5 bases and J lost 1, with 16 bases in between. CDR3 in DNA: TGTGCCAGCAGCCCTTCCCAGGACAGTCGCACAGATACGCAGTATTTT. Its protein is CASSPSQDSRTDTQYF.

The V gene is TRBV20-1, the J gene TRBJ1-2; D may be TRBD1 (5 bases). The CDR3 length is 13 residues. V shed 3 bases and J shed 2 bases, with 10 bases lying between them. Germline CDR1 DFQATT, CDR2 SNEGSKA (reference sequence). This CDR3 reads CSARGGQNYGYTF. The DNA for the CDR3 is TGCAGTGCTAGGGGTGGACAAAACTATGGCTACACCTTC.

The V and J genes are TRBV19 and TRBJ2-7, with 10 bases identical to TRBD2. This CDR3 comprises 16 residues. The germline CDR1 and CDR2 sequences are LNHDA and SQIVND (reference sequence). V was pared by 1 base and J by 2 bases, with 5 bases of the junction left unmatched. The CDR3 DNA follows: TGTGCCAGTAGTATAGTAGGACTAGCGGCAACCTACGAGCAGTACTTC. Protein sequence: CASSIVGLAATYEQYF.

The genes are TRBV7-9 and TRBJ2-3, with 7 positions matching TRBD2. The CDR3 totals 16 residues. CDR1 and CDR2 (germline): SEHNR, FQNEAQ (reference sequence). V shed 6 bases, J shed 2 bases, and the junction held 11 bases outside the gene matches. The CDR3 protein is CASRAVGGDPTDTQYF. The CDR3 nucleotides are TGTGCCAGCAGGGCCGTGGGGGGGGACCCCACAGATACGCAGTATTTT. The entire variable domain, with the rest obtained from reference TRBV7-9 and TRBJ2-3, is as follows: DTGVSQNPRHKITKRGQNVTFRCDPISEHNRLYWYRQTLGQGPEFLTYFQNEAQLEKSRLLSDRFSAERPKGSFSTLEIQRTEQGDSAMYLCASRAVGGDPTDTQYFGPGTRLTVL.

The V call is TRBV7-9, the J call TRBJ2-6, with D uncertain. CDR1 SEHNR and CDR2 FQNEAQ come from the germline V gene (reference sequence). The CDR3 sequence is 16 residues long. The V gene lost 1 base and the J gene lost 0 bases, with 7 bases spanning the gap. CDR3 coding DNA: TGTGCCAGCAGCTTAGGGGAACTCTCTGGGGCCAACGTCCTGACTTTC. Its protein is CASSLGELSGANVLTF.

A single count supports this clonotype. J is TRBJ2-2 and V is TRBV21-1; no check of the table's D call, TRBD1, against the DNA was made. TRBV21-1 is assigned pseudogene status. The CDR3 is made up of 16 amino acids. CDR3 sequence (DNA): TGTGCCAGCAGCAGGCCGGGACAGGGGAGCACCGGGGAGCTGTTTTTT. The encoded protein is CASSRPGQGSTGELFF.

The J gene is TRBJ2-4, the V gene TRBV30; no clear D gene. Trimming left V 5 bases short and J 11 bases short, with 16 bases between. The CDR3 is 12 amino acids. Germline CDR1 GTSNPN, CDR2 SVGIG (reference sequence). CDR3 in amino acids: CAWGSPEKVQYF. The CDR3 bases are TGTGCCTGGGGTAGCCCTGAGAAAGTTCAGTACTTC.

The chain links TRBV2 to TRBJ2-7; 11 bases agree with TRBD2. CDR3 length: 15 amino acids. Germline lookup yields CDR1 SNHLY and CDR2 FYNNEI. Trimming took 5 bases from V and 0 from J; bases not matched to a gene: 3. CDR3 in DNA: TGTGCCAGCAGTACAACTAGCGGGGGCTCCTACGAGCAGTACTTC. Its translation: CASSTTSGGSYEQYF.

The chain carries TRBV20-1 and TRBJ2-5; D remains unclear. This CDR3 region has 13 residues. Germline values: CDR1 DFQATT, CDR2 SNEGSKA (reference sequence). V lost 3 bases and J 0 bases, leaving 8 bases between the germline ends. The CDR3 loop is CSASSLNQETQYF. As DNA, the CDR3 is TGCAGTGCTAGTTCCCTCAACCAAGAGACCCAGTACTTC.

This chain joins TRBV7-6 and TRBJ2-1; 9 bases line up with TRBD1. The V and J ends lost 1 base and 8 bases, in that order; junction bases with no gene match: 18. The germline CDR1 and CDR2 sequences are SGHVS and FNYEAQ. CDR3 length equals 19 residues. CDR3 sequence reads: CASSLDGPPGQGIIDEQFF. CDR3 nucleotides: TGTGCCAGCAGCTTAGATGGGCCCCCGGGACAGGGAATCATCGATGAGCAGTTCTTC.

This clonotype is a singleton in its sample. The CDR3 spells CASSSSGMANVLTF. Written as DNA, the CDR3 is TGTGCCAGCAGTTCTTCCGGGATGGCTAACGTCCTGACTTTC. This rearrangement joins TRBV28 to TRBJ2-6; TRBD2 is a possible D gene (5 bases). CDR3 length equals 14 residues. Trimming removed 4 bases at V and 10 bases at J, with 14 bases between. The germline V gene encodes CDR1 MDHEN and CDR2 SYDVKM.

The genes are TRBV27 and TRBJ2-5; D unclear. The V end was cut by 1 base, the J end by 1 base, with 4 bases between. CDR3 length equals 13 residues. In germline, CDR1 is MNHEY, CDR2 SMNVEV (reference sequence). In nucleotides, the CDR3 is TGTGCCAGCAGTTTATTTCCCCAAGAGACCCAGTACTTC. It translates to CASSLFPQETQYF.

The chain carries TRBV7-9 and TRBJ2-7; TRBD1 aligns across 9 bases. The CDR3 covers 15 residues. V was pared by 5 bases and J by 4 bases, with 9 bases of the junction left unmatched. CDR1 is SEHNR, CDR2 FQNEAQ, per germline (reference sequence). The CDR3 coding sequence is TGTGCCAGCAGCCCGGGACAGGGCCGGCTTTACGAGCAGTACTTC. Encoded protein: CASSPGQGRLYEQYF.

CDR3 sequence (DNA): TGCAGTGCTAGAGAGTCAATAGCCATTTCCTACGAGCAGTACTTC. The encoded protein is CSARESIAISYEQYF. This chain connects TRBV20-1 to TRBJ2-7; D is uncertain. V was cut by 0 bases and J by 1 base, with 13 bases left in between. CDR3 size: 15 residues. CDR1 and CDR2 from the germline V gene are DFQATT and SNEGSKA (reference sequence).

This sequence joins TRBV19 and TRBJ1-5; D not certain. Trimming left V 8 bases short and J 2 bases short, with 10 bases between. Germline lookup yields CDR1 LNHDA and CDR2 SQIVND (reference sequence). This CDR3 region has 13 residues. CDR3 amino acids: CASLGGGNQPQHF. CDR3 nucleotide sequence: TGTGCCAGTTTGGGTGGCGGCAATCAGCCCCAGCATTTT.

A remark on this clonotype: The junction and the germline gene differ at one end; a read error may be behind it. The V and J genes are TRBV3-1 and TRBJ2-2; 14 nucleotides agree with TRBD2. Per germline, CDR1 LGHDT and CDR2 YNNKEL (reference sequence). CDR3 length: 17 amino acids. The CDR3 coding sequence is TGTGCCAGCAGCCGGGGACTAGCGGGAGATAACACCGGGGAGCCGTTTTTT. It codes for CASSRGLAGDNTGEPFF.

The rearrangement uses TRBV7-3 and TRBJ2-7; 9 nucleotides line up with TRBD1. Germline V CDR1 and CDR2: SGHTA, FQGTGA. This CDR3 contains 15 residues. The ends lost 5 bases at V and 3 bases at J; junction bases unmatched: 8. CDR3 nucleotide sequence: TGTGCCAGCAGCCAAGACGGGACAGGGAGCTACGAGCAGTACTTC. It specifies CASSQDGTGSYEQYF.

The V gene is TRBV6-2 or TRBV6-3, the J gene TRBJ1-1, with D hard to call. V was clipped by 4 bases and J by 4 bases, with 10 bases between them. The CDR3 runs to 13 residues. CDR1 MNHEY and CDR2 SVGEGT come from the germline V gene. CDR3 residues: CASSLGMSTEAFF. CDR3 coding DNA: TGTGCCAGCAGTTTGGGGATGAGCACTGAAGCTTTCTTT.

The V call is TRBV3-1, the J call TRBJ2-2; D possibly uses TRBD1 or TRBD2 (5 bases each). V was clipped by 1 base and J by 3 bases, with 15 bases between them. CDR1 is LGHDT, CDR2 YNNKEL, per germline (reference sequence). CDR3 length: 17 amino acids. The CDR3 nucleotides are TGTGCCAGCAGCCAAGGGCCCGGGGCTAGCCACACCGGGGAGCTGTTTTTT. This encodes CASSQGPGASHTGELFF.